Listed below are T cell receptor beta chains from one sample, sequenced in a study of persistence of HIV-infected CD4 T cells. The antigens for these receptors are not known. Clones were sequenced by immunoSEQ multiplex PCR, and TCRdb holds only the in-frame ones, with some missing. This sample has more than 25,000 clones; more than 75% occur once, and the top ten carry roughly 0.81%. The sequencing used CD4+ T cells sorted from PBMCs after roughly 20-hour stimulation, collected from a patient who received antiretroviral therapy. The receptors derive from an adult woman with HIV who was CMV-seropositive. The CDR3 runs from the conserved cysteine through the conserved F or W. The D gene is left open where the match is weak. Clone sizes are given selectively: once, few, many, or a class where the clone is expanded.

TRBD1,-,TRBJ2-7,TRBV9,CASSVEDRGLYEQYF,TGTGCCAGCAGCGTAGAGGACAGGGGTCTGTACGAGCAGTACTTC
-,-,TRBJ2-7,TRBV19,CASSIGRNNYEQYF,TGTGCCAGTAGTATAGGCAGGAACAACTACGAGCAGTACTTC
-,-,TRBJ1-1,TRBV4-2,CASSQASGARNTEAFF,TGTGCCAGCAGCCAAGCGTCAGGGGCACGGAACACTGAAGCTTTCTTT
TRBD1,-,TRBJ1-1,TRBV6-2/TRBV6-3,CASSRTGAEAFF,TGTGCCAGCAGTAGGACAGGCGCTGAAGCTTTCTTT
TRBD1,-,TRBJ1-2,TRBV24-1,CATSDGTGPGDGYTF,TGTGCCACCAGTGACGGGACAGGGCCTGGGGATGGCTACACCTTC
-,-,TRBJ1-5,TRBV28,CASSAGPRSNQPQHF,TGTGCCAGCAGTGCGGGCCCACGGAGCAATCAGCCCCAGCATTTT
-,-,TRBJ2-3,TRBV6-5,CASSYSTGTETQYF,TGTGCCAGCAGTTACTCGACCGGGACGGAGACGCAGTATTTT
-,-,TRBJ2-3,TRBV6-6,CASSWTTRTDTQYF,TGTGCCAGCAGTTGGACTACCAGAACAGATACGCAGTATTTT
TRBD2,-,TRBJ2-3,TRBV18,CASSPGLAGGRTDTQYF,TGTGCCAGCTCACCAGGGCTAGCGGGGGGCCGCACAGATACGCAGTATTTT
TRBD1,-,TRBJ2-7,TRBV4-1,CASSPLPRTGGKNEQYF,TGCGCCAGCAGCCCCCTGCCCCGGACAGGGGGAAAGAACGAGCAGTACTTC
-,-,TRBJ1-4,TRBV29-1,CSVGGATNEKLFF,TGCAGCGTTGGTGGAGCAACTAATGAAAAACTGTTTTTT
TRBD1,-,TRBJ1-3,TRBV19,CASSRTGGGNTIYF,TGTGCCAGTAGTAGGACAGGGGGCGGAAACACCATATATTTT
-,-,TRBJ2-1,TRBV9,CASSVGRGSYNEQFF,TGTGCCAGCAGCGTAGGGCGGGGATCATACAATGAGCAGTTCTTC
-,-,TRBJ1-1,TRBV7-6,CASSPRGGTEAFF,TGTGCCAGCAGTCCCCGGGGGGGAACTGAAGCTTTCTTT
-,-,TRBJ1-2,TRBV5-1,CASSLGLGYYGYTF,TGCGCCAGCAGCTTGGGGCTAGGTTACTATGGCTACACCTTC
-,once,TRBJ2-7,TRBV19,CASSRQGSETYEQYF,TGTGCCAGTAGTAGGCAGGGGAGTGAGACCTACGAGCAGTACTTC
-,-,TRBJ2-5,TRBV19,CASSTSLIGAAETQYF,TGTGCCAGTAGTACCTCTCTCATAGGGGCCGCGGAGACCCAGTACTTC
-,-,TRBJ1-2,TRBV30,CASPIYGGYGYTF,TGTGCCTCCCCGATCTACGGTGGGTATGGCTACACCTTC
TRBD1,few,TRBJ2-3,TRBV7-3,CASSARTGETDTQYF,TGTGCCAGCAGCGCCCGGACAGGGGAAACAGATACGCAGTATTTT
TRBD1,-,TRBJ2-7,TRBV7-2,CASRGTGVYEQYF,TGTGCCAGCAGGGGGACAGGGGTCTACGAGCAGTACTTC
TRBD2,-,TRBJ2-1,TRBV11-3,CASSLVSSGGNEQFF,TGTGCCAGCAGCTTAGTCTCCAGCGGGGGGAATGAGCAGTTCTTC